This T cell receptor (beta chain) derives from a study of blood T cells in healthy people across ages. The CDR3 consists of 18 residues. The ends lost 0 bases at V and 2 bases at J; junction bases unmatched: 10. Germline assignment: CDR1 MGHRA and CDR2 YSYEKL. A J-beta primer mix and a sample-barcoded 5' primer were used in a second PCR of about 7 to 12 cycles. MiXCR, applied by TCRdb to the 5' RACE reads, yields one record per CDR3 protein. The data show 500,000 to 650,000 distinct CDR3 sequences, about 28% seen once. These sequences were also reported in another study, on T cells of mothers and their children.

Input material: blood. The source of this sequence is a boy aged 2 to 10 in good health. The chain combines TRBV4-1 with TRBJ1-5; 7 positions match TRBD1. The CDR3 loop is CASSQEPGQSTRNQPQHF. The CDR3 bases are TGCGCCAGCAGCCAAGAGCCGGGACAGAGTACCCGCAATCAGCCCCAGCATTTT.